These T cell receptor beta chains were read from a single sample in a study of CD8 T cells in Susac syndrome. TCRdb used MiXCR to reprocess the immunoSEQ multiplex PCR reads, holding one entry per CDR3 protein. The table has around 190,000 distinct CDR3 sequences, about 95% seen once; the top ten hold 0.15% to 0.2%. The sequenced sample was CD8+ T cells from PBMCs. These receptors all stem from a human donor with multiple sclerosis. CDR3s leave out the opening cysteine and the closing phenylalanine or tryptophan.

CDR3aa,v_gene
SASPGTGGHQPQH,TRBV20-1
ASRPTRGYNEQF,TRBV12-3/TRBV12-4
ASSLKAGGPVEQF,TRBV5-4
ASSGWTDLNTEAF,TRBV7-9
ASSDLRTGRQETQY,TRBV7-9
ASSQDPLAVYEQY,TRBV4-1
ASSITGGYEQY,TRBV19
ASKKGRSNEKLF,TRBV6-5
AWTGRDRGREQY,TRBV30
ASSERRVDGYT,TRBV2
ASSPGASYEQY,TRBV12-3/TRBV12-4
ASSLTSGGARTQY,TRBV11-2
SVEGKGQGAYEQF,TRBV29-1
ASSEGAPGGTQY,TRBV2
ASSLNGGGPYNEQF,TRBV7-2
AIETASTDTQY,TRBV2
ASSSGTASSTDTQY,TRBV7-3
SARSANTGELF,TRBV20-1
ASSLAAETQY,TRBV7-9
ASRPRQAYEQY,TRBV2
SAIIGGHYEQY,TRBV29-1
SARVGSGVYEQY,TRBV20-1
SGLTSLPYEQY,TRBV29-1
ASSKHGTNYGYT,TRBV21-1
SVFGGRINEQF,TRBV29-1
ASSGVGLQETQY,TRBV27
ASSEELPGRVGNQPQH,TRBV6-1
ASSMDRGPGGYT,TRBV13
ASRKQGMYWAF,TRBV2
ASSRGPGQGGEDTQY,TRBV7-8
ASSPHRLAGPTGELF,TRBV3-1
SARDWGQTYEQY,TRBV20-1
ASSPSSATEAF,TRBV27
ATTSEPWYSGANVLT,TRBV24-1
ASSLRKGAWEQY,TRBV5-1
SVARGDTEAF,TRBV29-1
AISEGRVSKNIQY,TRBV10-3
ASSRVGSGGELF,TRBV7-3
ASSYENHSNQPQH,TRBV6-2/TRBV6-3
ASRWTETYEQY,TRBV2
ASSPAGSNQPQH,TRBV27
ASSPNGPRETQY,TRBV12-3/TRBV12-4
ASRTTGSTTNEKLF,TRBV19
ASGGPYEQY,TRBV9
ATSSGTGGQTQY,TRBV15
ASSPGQESYEQY,TRBV4-1
ASSLLGEPDTEAF,TRBV27
ATGQGTYNEQF,TRBV12-3/TRBV12-4
SVLRPGTGELF,TRBV29-1
ASSLWGNTEAF,TRBV19
ATSSQGQGYEQY,TRBV15
ASSLEAGETQY,TRBV28
ASSLARNYGYT,TRBV27
ASSEILGYGYT,TRBV9
ASSLDLAGVLQETQY,TRBV5-1
ASSPGAGEQY,TRBV13
SARDTANYGYT,TRBV20-1
ATSDSGRNYGYT,TRBV24-1
ASSSSGRTGYEQY,TRBV27